This TCR beta chain was recovered during a study of T-cell memory formation after mild COVID-19. Constant-segment primers served in 5'RACE that generated TCR alpha and TCR beta cDNA libraries bearing sample barcodes and UMIs. TCRdb re-called the 5' RACE reads through MiXCR, storing one row per CDR3 protein. This sample has roughly 350,000 distinct CDR3 sequences; roughly 13% occur once, and the top ten carry 22%. This clonotype was recorded many times. Its antigen is currently unknown. This CDR3 has 16 residues. V lost 7 bases to trimming and J lost 1 base; unmatched junction nucleotides: 9. Per the germline V gene, CDR1 is MNHEY and CDR2 is SVGEGT. General study results and limits: CD4/CD8 balance held among clones contracting day 15 to 85, and later expanders leaned CD4+. Of the contracting clones, CD4+ ones lay mainly in CM and EM, and CD8+ ones in EMRA.

Sequencing was done on a sample of PBMCs or a T cell subset sorted from them (not recorded which). This sequence was found in a man between 18 and 29 years old who had mild COVID-19 (a few samples of this study predate the infection). Cell type and time point are not known. The chain joins TRBV6-2 or TRBV6-3 to TRBJ1-5; TRBD1 matches at 8 bases. CDR3 loop: CASTYGGQGSNQPQHF. DNA of the CDR3: TGTGCCAGCACCTATGGAGGACAGGGAAGCAATCAGCCCCAGCATTTT.